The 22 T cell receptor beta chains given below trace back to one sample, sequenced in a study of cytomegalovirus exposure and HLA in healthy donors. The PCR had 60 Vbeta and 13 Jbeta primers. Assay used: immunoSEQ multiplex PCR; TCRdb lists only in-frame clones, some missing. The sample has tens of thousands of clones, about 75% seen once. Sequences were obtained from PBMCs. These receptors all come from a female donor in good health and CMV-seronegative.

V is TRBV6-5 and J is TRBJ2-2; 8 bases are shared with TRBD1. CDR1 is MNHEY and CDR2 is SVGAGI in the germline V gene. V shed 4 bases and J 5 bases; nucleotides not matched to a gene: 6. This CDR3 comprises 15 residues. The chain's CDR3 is CASSFRQGKTGELFF. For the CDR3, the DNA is TGTGCCAGCAGTTTTAGACAGGGGAAGACCGGGGAGCTGTTTTTT.

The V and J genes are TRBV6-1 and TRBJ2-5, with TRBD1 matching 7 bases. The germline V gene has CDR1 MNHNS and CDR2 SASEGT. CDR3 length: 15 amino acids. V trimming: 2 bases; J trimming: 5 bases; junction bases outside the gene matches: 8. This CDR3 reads CASSESRGRGETQYF. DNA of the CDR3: TGTGCCAGCAGTGAATCAAGGGGGCGCGGGGAGACCCAGTACTTC.

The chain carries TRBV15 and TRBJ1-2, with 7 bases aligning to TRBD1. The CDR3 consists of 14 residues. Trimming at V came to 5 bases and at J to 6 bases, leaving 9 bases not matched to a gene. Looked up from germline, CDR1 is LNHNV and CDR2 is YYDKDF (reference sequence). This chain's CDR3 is CATSERRQGDGYTF. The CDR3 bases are TGTGCCACCAGCGAGCGCCGACAGGGAGATGGCTACACCTTC.

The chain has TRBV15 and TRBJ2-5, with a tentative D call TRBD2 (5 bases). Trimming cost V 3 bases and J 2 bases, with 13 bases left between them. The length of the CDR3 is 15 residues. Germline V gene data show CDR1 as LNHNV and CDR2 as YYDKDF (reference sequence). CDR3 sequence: CATSRAGMEQETQYF. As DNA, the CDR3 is TGTGCCACCAGCAGGGCGGGTATGGAACAAGAGACCCAGTACTTC.

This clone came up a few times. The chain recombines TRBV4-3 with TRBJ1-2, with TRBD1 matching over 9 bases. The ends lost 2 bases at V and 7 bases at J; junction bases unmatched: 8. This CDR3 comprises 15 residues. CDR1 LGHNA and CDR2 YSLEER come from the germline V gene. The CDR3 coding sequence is TGCGCCAGCAGCCAATCTCAACAGGGGGCATCTGGCTACACCTTC. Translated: CASSQSQQGASGYTF.

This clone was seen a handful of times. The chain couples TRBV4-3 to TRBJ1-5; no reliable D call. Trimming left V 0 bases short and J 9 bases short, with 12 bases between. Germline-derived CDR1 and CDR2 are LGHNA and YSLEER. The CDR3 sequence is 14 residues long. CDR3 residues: CASSQDLTSWPQHF. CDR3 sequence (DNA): TGCGCCAGCAGCCAAGATCTTACATCGTGGCCCCAGCATTTT.

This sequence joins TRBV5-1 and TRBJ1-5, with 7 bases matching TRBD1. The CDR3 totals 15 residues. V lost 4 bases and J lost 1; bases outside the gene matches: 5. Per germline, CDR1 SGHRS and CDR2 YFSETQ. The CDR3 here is CASSREGASNQPQHF. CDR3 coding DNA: TGCGCCAGCAGCCGGGAGGGGGCGAGCAATCAGCCCCAGCATTTT.

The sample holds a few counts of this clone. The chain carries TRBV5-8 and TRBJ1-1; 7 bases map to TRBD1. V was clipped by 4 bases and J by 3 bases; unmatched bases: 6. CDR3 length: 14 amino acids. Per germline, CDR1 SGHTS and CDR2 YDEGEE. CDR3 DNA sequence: TGTGCCAGCAGCCGAGGGACAGAATACACTGAAGCTTTCTTT. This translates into CASSRGTEYTEAFF.

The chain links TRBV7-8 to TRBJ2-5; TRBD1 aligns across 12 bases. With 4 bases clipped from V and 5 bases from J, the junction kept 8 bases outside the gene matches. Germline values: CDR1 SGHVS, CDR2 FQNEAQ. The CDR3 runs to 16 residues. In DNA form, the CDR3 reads TGTGCCAGCAGCTCGGGGACAGGGGGCGTGGGGGAGACCCAGTACTTC. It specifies CASSSGTGGVGETQYF.

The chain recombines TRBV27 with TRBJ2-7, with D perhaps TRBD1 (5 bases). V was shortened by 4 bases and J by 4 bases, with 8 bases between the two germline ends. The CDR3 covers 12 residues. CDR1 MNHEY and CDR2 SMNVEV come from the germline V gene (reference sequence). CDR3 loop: CASSSGHYEQYF. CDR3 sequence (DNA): TGTGCCAGCAGTTCCGGACATTACGAGCAGTACTTC.

CDR3 region: CASSLSSDTQYF. The CDR3 DNA reads as TGTGCCAGCAGCCTTAGCTCAGATACGCAGTATTTT. V usage is TRBV14 and J usage is TRBJ2-3; D is unclear. The germline V and J ends were trimmed by 4 bases and 4 bases, with 6 bases remaining between them. Germline V gives CDR1 SGHDN, CDR2 FVKESK. The CDR3 has 12 residues.

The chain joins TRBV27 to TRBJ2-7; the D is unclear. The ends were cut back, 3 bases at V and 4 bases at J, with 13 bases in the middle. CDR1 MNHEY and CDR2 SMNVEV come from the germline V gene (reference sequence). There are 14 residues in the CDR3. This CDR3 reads CASSFRQAPYEQYF. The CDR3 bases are TGTGCCAGCAGTTTTAGGCAGGCTCCTTACGAGCAGTACTTC.

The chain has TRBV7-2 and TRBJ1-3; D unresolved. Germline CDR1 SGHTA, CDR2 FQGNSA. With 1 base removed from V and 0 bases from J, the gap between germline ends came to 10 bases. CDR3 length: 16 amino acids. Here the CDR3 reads CASSLGLINSGNTIYF. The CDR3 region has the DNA TGTGCCAGCAGCTTAGGGCTGATAAACTCTGGAAACACCATATATTTT. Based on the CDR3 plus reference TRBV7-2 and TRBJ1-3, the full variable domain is GAGVSQSPSNKVTEKGKDVELRCDPISGHTALYWYRQSLGQGLEFLIYFQGNSAPDKSGLPSDRFSAERTGGSVSTLTIQRTQQEDSAVYLCASSLGLINSGNTIYFGEGSWLTVV.

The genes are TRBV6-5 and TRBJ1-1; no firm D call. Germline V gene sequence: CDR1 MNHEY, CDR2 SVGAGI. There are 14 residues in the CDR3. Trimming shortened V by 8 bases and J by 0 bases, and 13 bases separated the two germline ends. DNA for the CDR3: TGTGCCAGCTTCCCAAGGAGGGTGAACACTGAAGCTTTCTTT. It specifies CASFPRRVNTEAFF.

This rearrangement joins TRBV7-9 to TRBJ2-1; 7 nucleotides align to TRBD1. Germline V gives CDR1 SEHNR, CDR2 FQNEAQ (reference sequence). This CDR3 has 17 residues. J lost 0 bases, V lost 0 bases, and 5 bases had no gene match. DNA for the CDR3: TGTGCCAGCAGCTTAGCTCCACAGGGGAGCTCCTACAATGAGCAGTTCTTC. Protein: CASSLAPQGSSYNEQFF.

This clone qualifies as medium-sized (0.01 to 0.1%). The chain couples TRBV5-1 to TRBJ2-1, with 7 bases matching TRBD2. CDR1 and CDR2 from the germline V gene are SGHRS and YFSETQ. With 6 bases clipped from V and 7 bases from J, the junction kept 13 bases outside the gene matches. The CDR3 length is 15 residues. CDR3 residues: CASTSRGSLWNEQFF. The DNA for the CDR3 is TGCGCCAGCACTTCCCGCGGGAGTTTATGGAATGAGCAGTTCTTC.

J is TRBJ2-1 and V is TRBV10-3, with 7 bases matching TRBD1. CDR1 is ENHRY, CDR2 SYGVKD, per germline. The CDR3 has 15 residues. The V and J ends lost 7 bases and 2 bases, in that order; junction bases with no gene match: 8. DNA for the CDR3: TGTGCCATCAAACCCGACAGGGCTCCCTACAATGAGCAGTTCTTC. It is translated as CAIKPDRAPYNEQFF.

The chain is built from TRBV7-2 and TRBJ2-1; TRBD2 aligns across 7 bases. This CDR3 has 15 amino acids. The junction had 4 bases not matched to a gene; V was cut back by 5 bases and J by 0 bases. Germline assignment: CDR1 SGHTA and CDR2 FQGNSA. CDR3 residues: CASSTSASSYNEQFF. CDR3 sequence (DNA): TGTGCCAGCAGCACTAGCGCAAGCTCCTACAATGAGCAGTTCTTC.

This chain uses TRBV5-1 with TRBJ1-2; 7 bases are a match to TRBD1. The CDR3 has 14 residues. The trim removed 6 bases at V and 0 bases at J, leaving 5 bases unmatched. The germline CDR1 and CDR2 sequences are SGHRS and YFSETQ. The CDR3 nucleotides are TGCGCCAGCACGGAGACAGGGACTAACTATGGCTACACCTTC. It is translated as CASTETGTNYGYTF.

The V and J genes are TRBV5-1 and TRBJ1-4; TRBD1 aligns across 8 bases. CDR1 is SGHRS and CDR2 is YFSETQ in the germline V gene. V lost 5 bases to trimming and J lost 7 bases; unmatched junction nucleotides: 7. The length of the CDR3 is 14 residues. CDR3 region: CASRIGQGGEKLFF. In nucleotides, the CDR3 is TGCGCCAGCAGAATAGGACAGGGTGGTGAAAAACTGTTTTTT. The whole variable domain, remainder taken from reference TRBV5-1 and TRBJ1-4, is KAGVTQTPRYLIKTRGQQVTLSCSPISGHRSVSWYQQTPGQGLQFLFEYFSETQRNKGNFPGRFSGRQFSNSRSEMNVSTLELGDSALYLCASRIGQGGEKLFFGSGTQLSVL.

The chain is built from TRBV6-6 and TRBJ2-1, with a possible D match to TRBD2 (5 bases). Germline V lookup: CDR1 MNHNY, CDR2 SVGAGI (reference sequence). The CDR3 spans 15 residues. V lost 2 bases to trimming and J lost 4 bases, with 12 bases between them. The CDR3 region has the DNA TGTGCCAGCAGTTACCCCGCGGGTCGGTACAATGAGCAGTTCTTC. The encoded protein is CASSYPAGRYNEQFF.

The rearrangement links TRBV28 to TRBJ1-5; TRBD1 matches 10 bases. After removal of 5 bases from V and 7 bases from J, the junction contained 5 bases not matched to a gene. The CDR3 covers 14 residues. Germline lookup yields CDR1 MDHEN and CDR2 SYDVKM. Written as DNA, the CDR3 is TGTGCCAGCAGTCTGGGACAGGGGAGCCAGCCCCAGCATTTT. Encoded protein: CASSLGQGSQPQHF. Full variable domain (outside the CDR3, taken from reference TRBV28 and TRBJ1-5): DVKVTQSSRYLVKRTGEKVFLECVQDMDHENMFWYRQDPGLGLRLIYFSYDVKMKEKGDIPEGYSVSREKKERFSLILESASTNQTSMYLCASSLGQGSQPQHFGDGTRLSIL.